The T cell receptor beta chain described here comes from a study of blood T cell repertoires in COVID-19. The table came from immunoSEQ multiplex PCR; TCRdb's copy has only in-frame clones and leaves some out. Seen here are about 100,000 clones, approximately 88% observed once, and the top ten hold more than 5.5%. CDR1 is SGHTA and CDR2 is FQGTGA in the germline V gene. After removal of 3 bases from V and 4 bases from J, the junction contained 4 bases not matched to a gene. This CDR3 contains 14 residues. Sequenced material: peripheral blood. The chain joins TRBV7-3 to TRBJ2-7, with 9 bases lining up with TRBD2. The clonotype was recovered from a woman aged 55-75 years with acute or convalescent COVID-19. The CDR3 here is CASSFAGGPYEQYF. The CDR3 bases are TGTGCCAGCAGCTTTGCGGGAGGGCCTTACGAGCAGTACTTC.